This T cell receptor (beta chain) originates from a study of T-cell reconstitution after alpha-beta-depleted transplantation in children. Regarding the study as a whole: The origin of alpha-beta T cells about two months after transplant was reportedly several hundred expanded graft clones. By one year post-transplant, T-cell counts and diversity largely arose from T cells that were newly produced. Recipient T cells and thymic progenitors that survived gave rise to the high TCRbeta diversity observed at day 60 in some patients.

Molecular barcoding with unique molecular identifiers was used for the TCRbeta library. One entry per CDR3 protein, called by TCRdb with MiXCR from the PCR reads. The sample records about 300,000 distinct CDR3 sequences, around 7.3% being singletons. This clonotype was seen repeatedly, ten times or more. The antigen is unknown. Germline-derived CDR1 and CDR2 are MNHEY and SMNVEV (reference sequence). The trim removed 0 bases at V and 7 bases at J, leaving 14 bases unmatched. CDR3 length: 19 amino acids. This chain joins TRBV27 and TRBJ2-1; 11 positions match TRBD2. The material sequenced was peripheral blood, taken 360 days after TCRalphabeta/CD19-depleted stem cell transplant. The clonotype was recovered from a female patient between 2 and 15 years old who had a stem cell transplant for Fanconi anemia, so the T cells may come from the graft donor. The CDR3 DNA follows: TGTGCCAGCAGTTTATCGATGGCTAGCGGGGGGCCGAAAAGGAATGAGCAGTTCTTC. Translation: CASSLSMASGGPKRNEQFF.